The clone carrying this TCR beta chain was seen at least ten times. This sample stems from a study of CD8 T cells in ankylosing spondylitis. TCRdb re-analysed the 5' RACE reads in MiXCR, keeping a single row per CDR3 protein. The sample carries about 300,000 distinct CDR3 sequences, under 25% recorded once. CDR3 size: 12 residues. The germline V and J ends were trimmed by 3 bases and 2 bases, with 5 bases remaining between them. Germline V lookup: CDR1 DFQATT, CDR2 SNEGSKA (reference sequence). The source is a female donor with ankylosing spondylitis or in good health (not recorded which). The genes are TRBV20-1 and TRBJ1-5; D is ambiguous. The sample taken for sequencing was blood, either unsorted or a sorted T cell fraction (not recorded which). The CDR3 region has the DNA TGCAGTGCTAGGGGCGGCAATCAGCCCCAGCATTTT. As protein: CSARGGNQPQHF.